The 18 T cell receptor beta chains given below trace back to one sample, sequenced in a study of control samples from healthy donors and cancer patients. Profiling relied on immunoSEQ multiplex PCR, and the TCRdb table lists in-frame clones only, not all of them. This sample yields 95,000 to 110,000 clones, of which roughly 90% are seen a single time; about 20% belongs to the top ten. Sample: PBMCs. These receptors all stem from a man between 60 and 75 years old with lung cancer.

V gene TRBV27 combines with J gene TRBJ2-7; 9 bases fit TRBD1. Trimming at V came to 5 bases and at J to 4 bases, leaving 6 bases not matched to a gene. Germline V lookup: CDR1 MNHEY, CDR2 SMNVEV (reference sequence). This CDR3 is built from 14 residues. In DNA form, the CDR3 reads TGTGCCAGCAGTAGGTCACAGGGGGCTTACGAGCAGTACTTC. Encoded protein: CASSRSQGAYEQYF.

The chain employs TRBV6-5 and TRBJ1-6, with 7 bases identical to TRBD1. J lost 7 bases, V lost 5 bases, and 5 bases had no gene match. Germline CDR1 MNHEY, CDR2 SVGAGI. The CDR3 totals 14 residues. CDR3 sequence: CASSQTGTNSPLHF. CDR3 coding DNA: TGTGCCAGCAGTCAGACAGGGACAAATTCACCCCTCCACTTT.

The CDR3 region is CASSFGGGQAFF. The CDR3 DNA reads as TGTGCCAGCAGTTTCGGAGGGGGGCAAGCTTTCTTT. The chain has TRBV12-3 or TRBV12-4 and TRBJ1-1; tentative D call: TRBD1 (6 bases). Trimming shortened V by 3 bases and J by 9 bases, and 11 bases separated the two germline ends. CDR3 length: 12 amino acids.

This clone is a singleton in its sample. This chain uses TRBV7-2 with TRBJ1-2; 9 nucleotides align to TRBD1. The length of the CDR3 is 15 residues. Per the germline V gene, CDR1 is SGHTA and CDR2 is FQGNSA. V dropped 1 base and J dropped 0; count of bases not matched to a gene: 0. CDR3 coding DNA: TGTGCCAGCAGCTTAGGACAGGGGGCTAACTATGGCTACACCTTC. It specifies CASSLGQGANYGYTF.

This clone was seen a handful of times. The chain couples TRBV6-1 to TRBJ2-7; no definite D call. With 2 bases removed from V and 1 base from J, the gap between germline ends came to 12 bases. In germline, CDR1 is MNHNS, CDR2 SASEGT. This CDR3 region has 15 residues. CDR3 nucleotide sequence: TGTGCCAGCAGTGAACAGATCACTCAGTCCTACGAGCAGTACGTC. Protein product: CASSEQITQSYEQYV.

The chain combines TRBV5-8 with TRBJ2-5; D is perhaps TRBD1 or TRBD2 (5 bases each). Germline V gene lookup returns CDR1 SGHTS and CDR2 YDEGEE. Trimming stripped 3 bases from V and 3 bases from J, with 15 bases between. The CDR3 extends over 15 amino acids. As DNA, the CDR3 is TGTGCCAGCAGCTCCTACAGGAGACTAAAAGAGACCCAGTACTTC. Translating it yields CASSSYRRLKETQYF.

The rearrangement uses TRBV4-2 and TRBJ2-3; either TRBD1 or TRBD2 may supply D (5 bases each). The germline V gene encodes CDR1 LGHNA and CDR2 YNFKEQ. V dropped 4 bases and J dropped 0 bases, with 11 bases sitting between them. The CDR3 is 15 residues long. CDR3 coding DNA: TGTGCCAGCAGCCTGTGGGGCGGGAGCACAGATACGCAGTATTTT. It codes for CASSLWGGSTDTQYF.

This chain connects TRBV5-1 to TRBJ2-1; D is undetermined. V was trimmed by 4 bases and J by 8 bases, leaving 13 bases between them. Germline assignment: CDR1 SGHRS and CDR2 YFSETQ. The CDR3 has 13 residues. CDR3 in amino acids: CASSARPLDEQFF. DNA of the CDR3: TGCGCCAGCAGCGCAAGACCCCTCGATGAGCAGTTCTTC.

CDR3 DNA: TGTGCTAGTGCACAGGGGGTCTCCCGGGAGCAGTACTTC. Amino acids: CASAQGVSREQYF. The chain has TRBV12-5 and TRBJ2-7; TRBD1 aligns across 8 bases. With V trimmed by 7 bases and J by 7 bases, 9 bases remained unmatched. Germline V gene lookup returns CDR1 LGHNT and CDR2 FRNRAP. There are 13 residues in the CDR3.

This clone showed up just once. J is TRBJ2-5 and V is TRBV7-2, with a tentative D call TRBD1 (6 bases). Germline values: CDR1 SGHTA, CDR2 FQGNSA. The CDR3 loop spans 15 amino acids. Between the trimmed V and J ends, which lost 5 bases and 5 bases, there was a span of 18 bases. CDR3 region: CASSGGYAGSETQYF. The CDR3 coding sequence is TGTGCCAGCAGCGGGGGCTATGCGGGTTCGGAGACCCAGTACTTC.

The V and J genes are TRBV5-6 and TRBJ1-2; no definite D call. The V end was cut by 5 bases, the J end by 2 bases, with 10 bases between. The CDR3 consists of 13 residues. Germline-derived CDR1 and CDR2 are SGHDT and YYEEEE. The CDR3 protein is CASSYEKNYGYTF. The DNA for the CDR3 is TGTGCCAGCAGTTACGAGAAGAACTATGGCTACACCTTC.

J is TRBJ2-5 and V is TRBV5-1; 8 bases are shared with TRBD1. With 4 bases clipped from V and 5 bases from J, the junction kept 16 bases outside the gene matches. The CDR3 has 17 amino acids. Germline assignment: CDR1 SGHRS and CDR2 YFSETQ. CDR3 nucleotides: TGCGCCAGCAGCCCGGGGACAGGCGCTCCTCGGGGGGAGACCCAGTACTTC. Amino acids: CASSPGTGAPRGETQYF.

This chain connects TRBV25-1 to TRBJ2-5; maybe TRBD1 (6 bases). CDR3 length: 14 amino acids. Trimming took 2 bases from V and 4 from J, leaving 11 bases between them. Looked up from germline, CDR1 is MGHDK and CDR2 is SYGVNS. The CDR3: CASSEPGERETQYF. The CDR3 region has the DNA TGTGCCAGCAGTGAACCAGGGGAGCGAGAGACCCAGTACTTC.

The genes are TRBV3-1 (or the pseudogene TRBV3-2) and TRBJ2-5, with 7 bases aligning to TRBD2. From germline, CDR1 is LGHDT and CDR2 YNNKEL (reference sequence). The CDR3 covers 15 residues. V shed 5 bases, J shed 3 bases, and the junction held 9 bases outside the gene matches. The CDR3 DNA reads as TGTGCCAGCAGCGTCGAGGGACTACTCAAAGAGACCCAGTACTTC. The encoded protein is CASSVEGLLKETQYF.

The chain is built from TRBV3-1 (or the pseudogene TRBV3-2) and TRBJ1-1; 8 bases match TRBD1. Germline trimming cut 5 bases from V and 10 bases from J; bases unmatched to any gene: 12. The CDR3 has 14 residues. Germline CDR1 is LGHDT and CDR2 is YNNKEL (reference sequence). The CDR3 DNA reads TGTGCCAGCAGCGACCCCGGGACAGGCATAGGAGCTTTCTTT. It yields the protein CASSDPGTGIGAFF.

The chain couples TRBV11-3 to TRBJ2-7; D not resolved. V shed 4 bases and J shed 0 bases, with 4 bases lying between them. CDR1 and CDR2 from the germline V gene are SGHNT and YENEEA. CDR3 length equals 12 residues. CDR3 coding DNA: TGTGCCAGCAGCTATAACTCCTACGAGCAGTACGTC. Protein product: CASSYNSYEQYV.

The chain is built from TRBV7-2 and TRBJ2-3, with D perhaps being TRBD1 or TRBD2 (6 bases each). Germline CDR1 is SGHTA and CDR2 is FQGNSA. The CDR3 totals 14 residues. Deletions cut 3 bases from V and 2 bases from J, with 9 bases between. Here the CDR3 reads CASSFGGHTDTQYF. The CDR3 nucleotides are TGTGCCAGCAGCTTCGGGGGACACACAGATACGCAGTATTTT.

The chain is built from TRBV6-1 and TRBJ1-5; D is ambiguous. Trimming removed 2 bases at V and 5 bases at J, with 13 bases between. The CDR3 has 15 residues. Germline CDR1 and CDR2: MNHNS and SASEGT. CDR3 DNA sequence: TGTGCCAGCAGTGAAACGTGGCGGGTGGATCAGCCCCAGCATTTT. It encodes CASSETWRVDQPQHF.